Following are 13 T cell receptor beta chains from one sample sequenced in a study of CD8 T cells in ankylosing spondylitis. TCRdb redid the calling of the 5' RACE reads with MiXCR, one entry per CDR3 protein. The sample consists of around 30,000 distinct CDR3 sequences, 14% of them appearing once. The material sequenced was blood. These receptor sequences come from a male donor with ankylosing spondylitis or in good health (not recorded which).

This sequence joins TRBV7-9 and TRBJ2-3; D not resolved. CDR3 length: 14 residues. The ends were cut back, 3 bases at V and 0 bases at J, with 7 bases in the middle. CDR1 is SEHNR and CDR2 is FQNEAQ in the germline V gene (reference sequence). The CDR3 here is CASSFEVSTDTQYF. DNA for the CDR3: TGTGCCAGCAGCTTCGAGGTTAGCACAGATACGCAGTATTTT. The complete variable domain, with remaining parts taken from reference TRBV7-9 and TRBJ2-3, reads DTGVSQNPRHKITKRGQNVTFRCDPISEHNRLYWYRQTLGQGPEFLTYFQNEAQLEKSRLLSDRFSAERPKGSFSTLEIQRTEQGDSAMYLCASSFEVSTDTQYFGPGTRLTVL.

CDR3 DNA sequence: TGTGCCAGCAGATCGGGACAGGGGAACACCGGGGAGCTGTTTTTT. Protein sequence: CASRSGQGNTGELFF. The rearrangement joins TRBV6-2 or TRBV6-3 to TRBJ2-2; 9 positions agree with TRBD1. CDR3 length: 15 amino acids. J gave up 1 base and V 6 bases, and 3 bases lay outside the gene matches. The germline V gene has CDR1 MNHEY and CDR2 SVGEGT.

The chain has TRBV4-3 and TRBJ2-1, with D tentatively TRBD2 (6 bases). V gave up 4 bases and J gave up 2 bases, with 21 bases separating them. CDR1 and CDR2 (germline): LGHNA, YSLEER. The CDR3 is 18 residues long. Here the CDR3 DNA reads TGCGCCAGCAGCCCAAGAGCTTCGGGGGATGGAACCTACAATGAGCAGTTCTTC. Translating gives CASSPRASGDGTYNEQFF.

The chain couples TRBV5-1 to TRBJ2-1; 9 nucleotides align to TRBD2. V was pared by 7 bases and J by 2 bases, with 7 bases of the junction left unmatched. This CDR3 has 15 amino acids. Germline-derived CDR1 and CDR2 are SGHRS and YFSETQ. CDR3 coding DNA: TGCGCCAGCCGCACGACTAGCGGTCCCTACAATGAGCAGTTCTTC. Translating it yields CASRTTSGPYNEQFF.

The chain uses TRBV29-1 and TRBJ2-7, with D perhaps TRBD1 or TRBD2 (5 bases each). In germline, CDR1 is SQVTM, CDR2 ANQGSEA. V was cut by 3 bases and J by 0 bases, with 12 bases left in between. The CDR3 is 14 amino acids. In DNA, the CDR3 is TGCAGCGTTGAGAAGGGACCCTACTCCTACGAGCAGTACTTC. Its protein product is CSVEKGPYSYEQYF.

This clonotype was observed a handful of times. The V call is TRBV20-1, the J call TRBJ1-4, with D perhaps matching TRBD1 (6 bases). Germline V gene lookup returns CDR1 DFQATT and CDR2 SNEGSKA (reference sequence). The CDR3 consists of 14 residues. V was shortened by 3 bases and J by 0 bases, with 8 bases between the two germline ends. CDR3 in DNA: TGCAGTGCTAGTCGGGACACAACTAATGAAAAACTGTTTTTT. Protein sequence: CSASRDTTNEKLFF.

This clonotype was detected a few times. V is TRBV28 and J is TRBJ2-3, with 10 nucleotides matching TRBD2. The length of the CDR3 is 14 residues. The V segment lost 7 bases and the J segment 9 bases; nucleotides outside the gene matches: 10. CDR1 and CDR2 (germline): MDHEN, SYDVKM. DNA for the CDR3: TGTGCCAGCAAAAGCGGGGGGGCGGTCGACACGCAGTATTTT. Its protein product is CASKSGGAVDTQYF.

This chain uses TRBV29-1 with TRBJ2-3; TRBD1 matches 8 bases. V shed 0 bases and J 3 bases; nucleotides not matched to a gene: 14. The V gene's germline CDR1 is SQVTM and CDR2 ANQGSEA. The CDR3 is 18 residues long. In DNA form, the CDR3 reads TGCAGCGTTGAAGATAGTGGGGCCGGACAGGGCGGTACAGATACGCAGTATTTT. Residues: CSVEDSGAGQGGTDTQYF.

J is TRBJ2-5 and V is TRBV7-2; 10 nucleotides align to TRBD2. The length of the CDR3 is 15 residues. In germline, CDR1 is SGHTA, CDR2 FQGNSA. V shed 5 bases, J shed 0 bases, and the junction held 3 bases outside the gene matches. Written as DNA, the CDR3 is TGTGCCAGCAGCCCACTAGCGGGGTACCAAGAGACCCAGTACTTC. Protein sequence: CASSPLAGYQETQYF.

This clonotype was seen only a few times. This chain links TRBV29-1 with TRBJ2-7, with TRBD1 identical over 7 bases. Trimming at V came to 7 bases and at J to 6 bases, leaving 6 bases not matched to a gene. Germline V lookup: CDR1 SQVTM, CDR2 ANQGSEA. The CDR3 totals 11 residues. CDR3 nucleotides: TGCAGCGCCCAGACAGGGACCGAGCAGTACTTC. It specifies CSAQTGTEQYF.

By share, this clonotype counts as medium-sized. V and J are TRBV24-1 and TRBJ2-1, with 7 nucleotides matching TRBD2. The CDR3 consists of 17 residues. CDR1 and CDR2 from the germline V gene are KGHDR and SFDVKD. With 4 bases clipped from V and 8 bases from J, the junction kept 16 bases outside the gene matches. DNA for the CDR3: TGTGCCACCAGTGAGATTCCCGGGACTACTAAACGAGATGAGCAGTTCTTC. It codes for CATSEIPGTTKRDEQFF.

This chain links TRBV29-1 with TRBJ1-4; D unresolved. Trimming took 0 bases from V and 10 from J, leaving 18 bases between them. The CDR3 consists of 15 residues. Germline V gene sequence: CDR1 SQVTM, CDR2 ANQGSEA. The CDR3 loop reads CSVEDRKMGVGKLFF. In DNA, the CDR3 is TGCAGCGTTGAAGATAGGAAAATGGGAGTCGGAAAACTGTTTTTT.

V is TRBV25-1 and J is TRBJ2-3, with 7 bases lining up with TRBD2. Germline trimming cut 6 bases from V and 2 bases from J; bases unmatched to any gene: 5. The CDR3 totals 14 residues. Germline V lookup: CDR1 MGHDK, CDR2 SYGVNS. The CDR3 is CASRKAGNTDTQYF. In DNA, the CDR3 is TGTGCCAGCAGAAAAGCGGGGAACACAGATACGCAGTATTTT.